These T cell receptor beta chains were read from a single sample in a study of cytomegalovirus exposure and HLA in healthy donors. Using immunoSEQ multiplex PCR, the repertoire was profiled, and TCRdb retains in-frame clones only, with some absent. Among approximately 140,000 clones listed, roughly 80% were seen once. Sequencing was performed on PBMCs. These receptor sequences come from a female donor in good health and CMV-seronegative. Both conserved end residues are part of each CDR3. The D gene is left open where the match is weak. Not all rows give a size; the values are once, few, many and, for expanded clones, a class.

j_gene,v_gene,d_gene,abundance,CDR3nt,CDR3aa
TRBJ2-1,TRBV9,TRBD1,.,TGTGCCAGCAGCGGTGGACAGGGACACCCGATCTACAATGAGCAGTTCTTC,CASSGGQGHPIYNEQFF
TRBJ2-1,TRBV7-2,.,.,TGTGCCAGCACCCTAGGTACAGGAGACTACAATGAGCAGTTCTTC,CASTLGTGDYNEQFF
TRBJ1-1,TRBV7-9,.,.,TGTGCCAGCAGCTTAGCGCGGGCCAAGGAAGCTTTCTTT,CASSLARAKEAFF
TRBJ1-1,TRBV5-1,.,.,TGCGCCAGCAGCGACCTTGGAGGGAGTACTGAAGCTTTCTTT,CASSDLGGSTEAFF
TRBJ1-2,TRBV10-3,.,.,TGTGCCATCAGTGATCGGGGGGCCTCTAACTATGGCTACACCTTC,CAISDRGASNYGYTF
TRBJ2-6,TRBV7-2,TRBD1,.,TGTGCCAGCAGCGCGACAGGGGGCACTGGGGCCAACGTCCTGACTTTC,CASSATGGTGANVLTF
TRBJ2-3,TRBV7-6,TRBD2,.,TGTGCCAGCAGCCCAGCCCTAGCGGGAGGCCCTTTGGTAGATACGCAGTATTTT,CASSPALAGGPLVDTQYF
TRBJ1-4,TRBV15,TRBD1,.,TGTGCCACCAGCAGAGAGGGGACAGGCAAAACTAATGAAAAACTGTTTTTT,CATSREGTGKTNEKLFF
TRBJ2-7,TRBV18,TRBD2,.,TGTGCCAGCTCACCACCGTCTAGCGGTTCCTACGAGCAGTACTTC,CASSPPSSGSYEQYF
TRBJ2-7,TRBV19,.,.,TGTGCCAGTAGTATCGAGGCCGGCGGGTCCTACGAGCAGTACTTC,CASSIEAGGSYEQYF
TRBJ2-1,TRBV27,.,.,TGTGCCAGCAGTTTATCCGGACAGTACAATGAGCAGTTCTTC,CASSLSGQYNEQFF
TRBJ1-5,TRBV27,.,.,TGTGCCAGCAGTTTATCGGGGGGAAGGAGTAATCAGCCCCAGCATTTT,CASSLSGGRSNQPQHF
TRBJ1-4,TRBV6-5,.,.,TGTGCCAGCAGTCCCCGTGAGGGATCGCGTGAAAAACTGTTTTTT,CASSPREGSREKLFF
TRBJ1-5,TRBV6-6,TRBD1,few,TGTGCCAGCAGTCCCGACAGGGATACTCAGCCCCAGCATTTT,CASSPDRDTQPQHF
TRBJ2-7,TRBV28,.,.,TGTGCCAGCAGTACACACATCTCCCTTGCTTACGAGCAGTACTTC,CASSTHISLAYEQYF
TRBJ2-7,TRBV27,.,.,TGTGCCAGCAGTCCCTCCCACAACCGTAATTCCTACGAGCAGTACTTC,CASSPSHNRNSYEQYF
TRBJ1-1,TRBV4-2,.,.,TGTGCCAGCAGCCAAGCTGGGGGCTCGGGGACTGAAGCTTTCTTT,CASSQAGGSGTEAFF
TRBJ1-1,TRBV5-6,.,few,TGTGCCAGCAGCTGGGGGGGTCCTGAAGCTTTCTTT,CASSWGGPEAFF
TRBJ1-1,TRBV7-8,TRBD1,.,TGTGCCAGCAGCTTTGACAGGGAATACGACACTGAAGCTTTCTTT,CASSFDREYDTEAFF
TRBJ2-7,TRBV30,TRBD1,.,TGTGCCTGGAACGGTGCGGGGACAGGGAGCATCTACGAGCAGTACTTC,CAWNGAGTGSIYEQYF
TRBJ2-7,TRBV10-2,.,.,TGCGCCAGCAGCCTCCAACAGGGTGGCGAGCAGTACTTC,CASSLQQGGEQYF
TRBJ1-2,TRBV4-1,TRBD1,.,TGCGCCAGCAGCTCCCTTCAGGGGGAAACAGATACCAACTATGGCTACACCTTC,CASSSLQGETDTNYGYTF
TRBJ2-1,TRBV7-3,.,.,TGTGCCAGCAGCACAGGGTACAATGAGCAGTTCTTC,CASSTGYNEQFF
TRBJ2-3,TRBV7-9,.,.,TGTGCCAGCAGCAAAGGTCAAGGGGGTATAACAGATACGCAGTATTTT,CASSKGQGGITDTQYF
TRBJ1-5,TRBV5-6,.,few,TGTGCCAGCAGCTTGGGGACATATAGCAATCAGCCCCAGCATTTT,CASSLGTYSNQPQHF
TRBJ2-3,TRBV4-1,TRBD2,.,TGCGCCAGCAGCCAAGTGCTTAGCGGGAACACAGATACGCAGTATTTT,CASSQVLSGNTDTQYF
TRBJ2-2,TRBV5-1,.,few,TGCGCCAGCAGCTTGGCATCCAGGGCTAACGGGGAGCTGTTTTTT,CASSLASRANGELFF
TRBJ2-7,TRBV10-1,.,.,TGCGCCAGCAGTGAGTCCGGGGACTACGAGCAGTACTTC,CASSESGDYEQYF
TRBJ1-2,TRBV9,.,.,TGTGCCAGCAGCGTAGAGCAGGGCATAAACTATGGCTACACCTTC,CASSVEQGINYGYTF
TRBJ1-4,TRBV27,TRBD1,.,TGTGCCAGCAGTCCCTGGAAGGGGGCTCCCTATTGTGAACTGTTTTTT,CASSPWKGAPYCELFF
TRBJ1-1,TRBV6-5,.,.,TGTGCCAGCAGTTATGGGACAACCAGAAGCACTGAAGCTTTCTTT,CASSYGTTRSTEAFF
TRBJ1-4,TRBV6-1,.,.,TGTGCCAGCAGTGAATATGACGCCGGCGGTGAAAAACTGTTTTTT,CASSEYDAGGEKLFF
TRBJ1-1,TRBV19,.,.,TGTGCCAGTAGTTTCAGAATGAACACTGAAGCTTTCTTT,CASSFRMNTEAFF
TRBJ2-7,TRBV7-9,TRBD1,.,TGTTCCAGCAGCCAAAGGGGGACAGGGGCCTACGAGCAGTACTTC,CSSSQRGTGAYEQYF
TRBJ1-2,TRBV7-9,TRBD1,.,TGTGCCAGCAGCTCCCAGGACAGGATTGGTAACTATGGCTACACCTTC,CASSSQDRIGNYGYTF
TRBJ2-2,TRBV4-1,.,.,TGCGCCAGCAGCCGGACCGGGGGTGTGCCCTCCGGGGAGCTGTTTTTT,CASSRTGGVPSGELFF
TRBJ2-7,TRBV11-2,TRBD2,.,TGTGCCAGCAGCGCCCCTAGCGGGAGGCTACCCTACGAGCAGTACTTC,CASSAPSGRLPYEQYF
TRBJ1-5,TRBV27,TRBD1,.,TGTGCCAGCAGCTTCAGCTTCGACAGGGGGGACAGCAATCAGCCCCAGCATTTT,CASSFSFDRGDSNQPQHF
TRBJ1-5,TRBV6-5,.,few,TGTGCCAGCAGTCCAACTCGGGTCGGCAATCAGCCCCAGCATTTT,CASSPTRVGNQPQHF
TRBJ2-2,TRBV10-3,.,once,TGTGCCATCAGCGGTGTTCGACAGCAAGGGACCGGGGAGCTGTTTTTT,CAISGVRQQGTGELFF
TRBJ2-7,TRBV5-1,TRBD2,few,TGCGCCAGCAGCCAGGGACTAGCGGGGGTCGAGCAGTACTTC,CASSQGLAGVEQYF
TRBJ1-2,TRBV19,TRBD1,.,TGTGCCAGTAGCGTTGGACAGGGGGCCTCGGGCTATGGCTACACCTTC,CASSVGQGASGYGYTF